This T cell receptor (beta chain) is drawn from a study of Ad26.COV2.S vaccination and SARS-CoV-2 variants (dated by TCRdb to the early 2020s). About the full investigation: The specificity and breadth of SARS-CoV-2-reactive T cell receptors after Ad26.COV2.S vaccination were assessed by TCRbeta repertoire sequencing. A total of 32 samples were included in the TCR-sequenced set, comprising roughly 19 Ad26.COV2.S vaccine recipients, 5 placebo recipients and 8 SARS-CoV-2 convalescent individuals. General study outcomes and caveats: Vaccine and placebo recipients had comparable non-spike TCR breadth, which fits with the vaccine containing only spike. After vaccination, spike-specific CD8+ and CD4+ T cell responses were reported to show substantial breadth. Ad26.COV2.S recipients had higher spike-specific TCR breadth than placebo recipients (P = 0.0014). The authors noted that total T cell responses may have been underestimated by the TCR breadth and depth analyses.

In regard to this clone: The clone's antigen remains unknown. Base qualities are not provided; no much larger clone lies one nucleotide away.

The immunoSEQ Assay was the method used to sequence TCRbeta CDR3 regions. After extraction, genomic DNA underwent amplification by bias-controlled multiplex PCR, followed by high-throughput sequencing. The paper's processing steps were these. To quantify the absolute abundance of every unique TCRbeta CDR3 region, sequences were collapsed and filtered. T cell fraction was estimated by normalization of TCRbeta template counts to usable DNA, with usable DNA being measured through amplification of reference genes present in all nucleated cells. Repertoire TCRs were annotated as SARS-CoV-2-specific by exact matching of V gene, CDR3 amino acid sequence and J gene to a known reactive TCR set. The reference SARS-CoV-2 TCR set was derived from MIRA and filtered for enrichment in COVID-19-positive ImmuneCODE repertoires, a step that removed public or cross-reactive TCRs. Drawing on the MIRA antigens, annotated TCRs were analysed further at the level of specific ORF or position within ORF. Depth was the summed frequency of annotated unique rearrangements, while breadth was defined as annotated unique rearrangements over total unique productive rearrangements. Two-sided Wilcoxon rank-sum tests were applied when comparing TCR breadth between groups. What TCRdb holds here is the immuneACCESS table cut down to in-frame rearrangements. Part of the clones is not present; checked against another copy, under half of the missing clones reflect an unresolved V gene, and the others are unexplained. V, J and clone size are those of that table, while D and trimming were read from the DNA. The table for this sample lists approximately 340,000 clones; around 92% of them were counted only once. In total, the top ten clones hold 3.9% of the sample.

The time point label corresponds to: individuals recovered from natural SARS-CoV-2 infection. The CDR3 contains 15 residues, cysteine and phenylalanine counted. Only the CDR3 DNA stays, 45 bases, in frame from base 1. V is pared back by 9 bases and J by 1 base, with 18 bases lying between the germline termini. From the germline V gene (reference sequence), CDR1 is LNHDA and CDR2 is SQIVND. The specimen was peripheral blood, collected after recovery from COVID-19. This sequence was found in a human donor who had recovered from COVID-19. The chain couples TRBV19 to TRBJ1-1; the D gene is not confidently resolved. The DNA sequence is given as TGTGCCAGCTCGGGTAGGCCGGGCGGGAACACTGAAGCTTTCTTT. It specifies CASSGRPGGNTEAFF.